Each of the 8 T cell receptor beta chains below was sequenced from the same sample in a study of T-cell reconstitution after alpha-beta-depleted transplantation in children. Molecular barcoding with unique molecular identifiers was used for the TCRbeta library. A single record per CDR3 protein comes from TCRdb applying MiXCR to the PCR reads. The repertoire holds about 500,000 distinct CDR3 sequences, about an eighth seen once, with less than 15% in the top ten. Specimen: PBMCs, mostly from graft donor cells, collected 180 days after TCRalphabeta/CD19-depleted stem cell transplant. These receptor sequences come from a female patient aged 2 to 10 who had a stem cell transplant for aplastic anemia, so the T cells may come from the graft donor.

The V gene is TRBV4-1, the J gene TRBJ2-2; D might be TRBD2 (6 bases). This CDR3 contains 17 residues. In germline, CDR1 is MGHRA, CDR2 YSYEKL. V gave up 3 bases and J gave up 5 bases, with 19 bases separating them. In nucleotides, the CDR3 is TGCGCCAGCAGCCACCCCAAGGGACTTCTAGTGACCGGGGAGCTGTTTTTT. It yields the protein CASSHPKGLLVTGELFF.

The chain uses TRBV19 and TRBJ1-2; D ambiguous. This CDR3 is 14 amino acids long. The V gene's germline CDR1 is LNHDA and CDR2 SQIVND (reference sequence). Between the trimmed V and J ends, which lost 3 bases and 4 bases, there was a span of 12 bases. CDR3 protein: CASSISSSSYGYTF. The CDR3 region has the DNA TGTGCCAGTAGTATCTCCAGTTCAAGCTATGGCTACACCTTC.

This clonotype was counted between two and nine times. The genes are TRBV6-2 or TRBV6-3 and TRBJ2-4, with 8 bases lining up with TRBD2. CDR1 is MNHEY and CDR2 is SVGEGT in the germline V gene. This CDR3 has 14 residues. V trimming: 11 bases; J trimming: 6 bases; junction bases outside the gene matches: 12. The CDR3 protein is CAGSTGTSRNIQYF. CDR3 nucleotides: TGTGCCGGGAGTACCGGGACTAGTCGAAACATTCAGTACTTC.

The sample holds many counts of this clonotype. The rearrangement links TRBV5-5 to TRBJ2-7; either TRBD1 or TRBD2 may fit D (6 bases each). The germline gives CDR1 SGHKS, CDR2 YYEKEE (reference sequence). CDR3 length equals 15 residues. V was shortened by 3 bases and J by 4 bases, with 17 bases between the two germline ends. The CDR3: CASSSPKGGRYEQYV. DNA for the CDR3: TGTGCCAGCAGCTCTCCCAAAGGGGGGCGATACGAGCAGTACGTC.

Only a few counts were recorded for this clonotype. CDR3 sequence: CASSPWGTSGSFDEQYF. The CDR3 DNA reads TGTGCCAGCAGCCCTTGGGGCACTAGCGGGAGTTTCGACGAGCAGTACTTC. The V and J genes are TRBV7-9 and TRBJ2-7; 11 nucleotides line up with TRBD2. Germline loops: CDR1 SEHNR, CDR2 FQNEAQ (reference sequence). V gave up 5 bases and J gave up 5 bases; unmatched junction bases: 14. This CDR3 is built from 17 residues.

This sequence joins TRBV29-1 and TRBJ2-7; D is ambiguous. This CDR3 contains 8 residues. The V and J ends lost 8 bases and 4 bases respectively, with 3 bases between them. The germline V gene encodes CDR1 SQVTM and CDR2 ANQGSEA. The CDR3 region has the DNA TGCAGCAGGTACGAGCAGTACGTC. This encodes CSRYEQYV.

The V and J genes are TRBV6-5 and TRBJ2-7, with 8 bases aligning to TRBD1. The V and J ends lost 2 bases and 0 bases, in that order; junction bases with no gene match: 6. CDR3 size: 16 residues. Germline V CDR1 and CDR2: MNHEY, SVGAGI. The CDR3 DNA is TGTGCCAGCAGTTACGATAGGACAGGGAGCTCCTACGAGCAGTACTTC. It translates to CASSYDRTGSSYEQYF.

This clonotype was seen only a few times. This chain uses TRBV9 with TRBJ2-1; 10 nucleotides align to TRBD1. V trimming: 2 bases; J trimming: 8 bases; junction bases outside the gene matches: 10. The CDR3 is 16 amino acids. Looked up from germline, CDR1 is SGDLS and CDR2 is YYNGEE. Written as DNA, the CDR3 is TGTGCCAGCAGCGTTACCGGGACAGGGGCCTTCTATGAGCAGTTCTTC. Translation gives CASSVTGTGAFYEQFF.